This T cell receptor beta chain appears in the sequencing data of a study of cytomegalovirus exposure and HLA in healthy donors. A multiplex PCR was run with 60 Vbeta primers and 13 Jbeta primers. Using immunoSEQ multiplex PCR, the repertoire was profiled, and TCRdb retains in-frame clones only, with some absent. Among 160,000 or so clones listed, approximately 80% were seen once. The J segment lost 2 bases and the V segment lost 5 bases, leaving 5 bases of the junction unmatched. CDR1 is SGHTA and CDR2 is FQGTGA in the germline V gene. This CDR3 comprises 15 residues. The TCR comes from a man younger than 45 in good health and CMV-seropositive. The V call is TRBV7-3, the J call TRBJ1-1, with TRBD1 matching 10 bases. The sequenced sample consisted of PBMCs. CDR3 in amino acids: CASSLGQGINTEAFF. CDR3 DNA: TGTGCCAGCAGCCTGGGACAGGGGATTAACACTGAAGCTTTCTTT.